The 29 T cell receptor beta chains listed next were all sequenced from one sample in a study of blood T cell repertoires in COVID-19. The protocol was immunoSEQ multiplex PCR, while the TCRdb copy is restricted to in-frame clones and leaves out a portion. The sample yields about 300,000 clones, roughly 86% seen once. Sequenced input: peripheral blood. The receptors come from a woman in her 30s with COVID-19, enrolled during active disease.

The J gene is TRBJ1-6, the V gene TRBV7-2; D is uncertain. This CDR3 region has 12 residues. The germline CDR1 and CDR2 sequences are SGHTA and FQGNSA. Trimming left V 5 bases short and J 9 bases short, with 8 bases between. CDR3 loop: CASSELASPLHF. The CDR3 DNA reads TGTGCCAGCAGCGAATTGGCTTCACCCCTCCACTTT.

The rearrangement links TRBV7-3 to TRBJ2-2; D is perhaps TRBD1 (6 bases). Germline V gene sequence: CDR1 SGHTA, CDR2 FQGTGA. CDR3 length: 14 amino acids. Trimming removed 3 bases at V and 2 bases at J, with 7 bases between. Here the CDR3 DNA reads TGTGCCAGCAGCTTGGGACATAACACCGGGGAGCTGTTTTTT. Translating it yields CASSLGHNTGELFF. The whole variable domain, filled in from reference TRBV7-3 and TRBJ2-2, reads GAGVSQTPSNKVTEKGKYVELRCDPISGHTALYWYRQSLGQGPEFLIYFQGTGAADDSGLPNDRFFAVRPEGSVSTLKIQRTERGDSAVYLCASSLGHNTGELFFGEGSRLTVL.

On this clone: The identical CDR3 is also encoded by other nucleotide sequences in the sample. Here the CDR3 DNA reads TGCAGCGTTGGAGGCGGTTTGAACACTGAAGCTTTCTTT. This sequence encodes CSVGGGLNTEAFF. The rearrangement joins TRBV29-1 to TRBJ1-1; no clear D gene. The germline V gene encodes CDR1 SQVTM and CDR2 ANQGSEA. Between the trimmed V and J ends, which lost 4 bases and 0 bases, there was a span of 9 bases. The CDR3 extends over 13 amino acids.

V is TRBV9 and J is TRBJ2-5, with D perhaps matching TRBD2 (5 bases). Trimming cost V 5 bases and J 5 bases, with 13 bases left between them. CDR3 size: 13 residues. Germline V gives CDR1 SGDLS, CDR2 YYNGEE. CDR3 bases: TGTGCCAGCAGTGCATGGGAGTACGAGACCCAGTACTTC. Translation gives CASSAWEYETQYF.

The chain links TRBV5-4 to TRBJ2-7, with 8 bases that match TRBD1. The CDR3 covers 15 residues. Trimming removed 2 bases from V and 1 base from J; junction bases left unmatched: 5. CDR1 is SGHNT, CDR2 YYREEE, per germline (reference sequence). The CDR3 here is CASSFGQGTSYEQYF. CDR3 nucleotide sequence: TGTGCCAGCAGCTTCGGACAGGGTACGTCCTACGAGCAGTACTTC.

CDR3 sequence (DNA): TGTGCCAGCTCACCAAGGACGGGGGGGGACCAGACCCAGTACTTC. It yields the protein CASSPRTGGDQTQYF. The chain joins TRBV27 to TRBJ2-5; 8 bases fit TRBD2. The CDR3 totals 15 residues. V trimming: 8 bases; J trimming: 6 bases; junction bases outside the gene matches: 14. Germline lookup yields CDR1 MNHEY and CDR2 SMNVEV (reference sequence).

The chain employs TRBV13 and TRBJ1-2, with 8 bases that match TRBD1. Trimming removed 3 bases from V and 8 bases from J; junction bases left unmatched: 5. This CDR3 is 13 amino acids long. Germline V gives CDR1 PRHDT, CDR2 FYEKMQ (reference sequence). The CDR3 nucleotides are TGTGCCAGCAGCTTGGGGACAGGTAACGGCTACACCTTC. Its translation is CASSLGTGNGYTF. Full variable domain (remainder filled in from reference TRBV13 and TRBJ1-2): AAGVIQSPRHLIKEKRETATLKCYPIPRHDTVYWYQQGPGQDPQFLISFYEKMQSDKGSIPDRFSAQQFSDYHSELNMSSLELGDSALYFCASSLGTGNGYTFGSGTRLTVV.

The chain has TRBV6-5 and TRBJ1-4, with 7 bases lining up with TRBD1. Germline V CDR1 and CDR2: MNHEY, SVGAGI. The V gene end was trimmed by 5 bases and the J gene end by 1 base; junction bases not matched to a gene: 1. The CDR3 contains 14 residues. The CDR3 DNA reads TGTGCCAGCAGTCGGGACAGAACTAATGAAAAACTGTTTTTT. It encodes CASSRDRTNEKLFF.

In regard to this clone: The same CDR3 can be traced to other DNA sequences in this sample. The chain employs TRBV13 and TRBJ1-3; D is possibly TRBD1 (6 bases). CDR1 and CDR2 from the germline V gene are PRHDT and FYEKMQ (reference sequence). CDR3 length: 16 residues. V lost 3 bases and J 0 bases, leaving 12 bases between the germline ends. The CDR3 loop is CASSLGTGSSGNTIYF. The CDR3, as DNA: TGTGCCAGCAGCTTGGGTACAGGGTCCTCTGGAAACACCATATATTTT.

This clone has just a few counts. V usage is TRBV28 and J usage is TRBJ1-4, with TRBD1 matching 7 bases. The V segment lost 6 bases and the J segment 2 bases; nucleotides outside the gene matches: 6. The germline CDR1 and CDR2 sequences are MDHEN and SYDVKM. The CDR3 consists of 15 residues. In DNA, the CDR3 is TGTGCCAGCAGCCCCCCGACAGGGACTAATGAAAAACTGTTTTTT. Translated, it gives CASSPPTGTNEKLFF.

The table lists this clone with a count of one. The rearrangement uses TRBV4-2 and TRBJ2-2; D may be TRBD2 (6 bases). V lost 1 base and J 7 bases, leaving 13 bases between the germline ends. This CDR3 contains 15 residues. Per germline, CDR1 LGHNA and CDR2 YNFKEQ. CDR3 DNA sequence: TGTGCCAGCAGCCAAGTGCGGGGTCGTGTCGGGGAGCTGTTTTTT. Translated: CASSQVRGRVGELFF.

The sample holds a few counts of this clone. The V gene is TRBV28, the J gene TRBJ1-5, with 12 bases matching TRBD1. With 6 bases clipped from V and 0 bases from J, the junction kept 9 bases outside the gene matches. Germline assignment: CDR1 MDHEN and CDR2 SYDVKM. The CDR3 contains 18 residues. The CDR3 here is CASRTGTGGLYSNQPQHF. DNA for the CDR3: TGTGCCAGCAGAACCGGGACAGGGGGCCTCTATAGCAATCAGCCCCAGCATTTT.

CDR3 region: CASSGGVNTEAFF. The CDR3 bases are TGTGCCAGCAGTGGGGGAGTGAACACTGAAGCTTTCTTT. The gene calls are TRBV2 and TRBJ1-1; D remains ambiguous. The CDR3 has 13 amino acids. V was pared by 4 bases and J by 0 bases, with 6 bases between. CDR1 SNHLY and CDR2 FYNNEI come from the germline V gene. The full variable domain, with the rest looked up from reference TRBV2 and TRBJ1-1, is EPEVTQTPSHQVTQMGQEVILRCVPISNHLYFYWYRQILGQKVEFLVSFYNNEISEKSEIFDDQFSVERPDGSNFTLKIRSTKLEDSAMYFCASSGGVNTEAFFGQGTRLTVV.

The J gene is TRBJ2-5, the V gene TRBV5-5; D might be TRBD2 (7 bases). V lost 4 bases and J 5 bases, leaving 21 bases between the germline ends. Germline V lookup: CDR1 SGHKS, CDR2 YYEKEE (reference sequence). The CDR3 runs 16 residues. The CDR3 protein is CASSPRPLQGGETQYF. CDR3 DNA: TGTGCCAGCAGCCCACGACCATTACAGGGAGGGGAGACCCAGTACTTC.

The rearrangement links TRBV27 to TRBJ1-2; TRBD1 might be the D (5 bases). CDR3 length equals 13 residues. Germline values: CDR1 MNHEY, CDR2 SMNVEV (reference sequence). V was shortened by 3 bases and J by 4 bases, with 9 bases between the two germline ends. The CDR3 loop reads CASSLGGTYGYTF. The CDR3 DNA reads as TGTGCCAGCAGTTTGGGGGGGACCTATGGCTACACCTTC.

The chain has TRBV30 and TRBJ1-5; D possibly corresponds to TRBD1 (5 bases). The CDR3 sequence is 14 residues long. Trimming removed 1 base at V and 13 bases at J, with 20 bases between. Germline values: CDR1 GTSNPN, CDR2 SVGIG (reference sequence). CDR3 residues: CAWSEGRGQLRQHF. CDR3 nucleotide sequence: TGTGCCTGGAGTGAAGGTAGGGGCCAACTCCGTCAGCATTTT.

The gene calls are TRBV21-1 and TRBJ2-3; the D segment call TRBD1 is taken from the table without a DNA check. TRBV21-1 is shown as a pseudogene. The CDR3 extends over 20 amino acids. The CDR3 DNA sequence: TGTGCCAGCAGCAAAGCGCTTTCGGGACAGGTCAACTCTAGCACAGATACGCAGTATTTT. Translated: CASSKALSGQVNSSTDTQYF.

The chain uses TRBV19 and TRBJ1-4; maybe TRBD1 (6 bases). The CDR3 is 13 amino acids. V lost 5 bases to trimming and J lost 5 bases, with 9 bases between them. CDR1 is LNHDA, CDR2 SQIVND, per germline (reference sequence). In DNA, the CDR3 is TGTGCCAGTAGTGGTCAGGGGAATGAAAAACTGTTTTTT. This gives the protein CASSGQGNEKLFF.

The J gene is TRBJ2-7, the V gene TRBV19; 11 positions agree with TRBD2. The CDR3 has 14 amino acids. The junction had 8 bases not matched to a gene; V was cut back by 11 bases and J by 2 bases. CDR1 and CDR2 (germline): LNHDA, SQIVND (reference sequence). Here the CDR3 reads CAQRLAGRTYEQYF. The CDR3 DNA sequence: TGTGCCCAACGACTAGCGGGGAGGACCTACGAGCAGTACTTC. The entire variable domain, with the rest obtained from reference TRBV19 and TRBJ2-7, is as follows: DGGITQSPKYLFRKEGQNVTLSCEQNLNHDAMYWYRQDPGQGLRLIYYSQIVNDFQKGDIAEGYSVSREKKESFPLTVTSAQKNPTAFYLCAQRLAGRTYEQYFGPGTRLTVT.

The chain links TRBV30 to TRBJ2-3; weak D call: TRBD1 (7 bases). V was shortened by 6 bases and J by 1 base, with 17 bases between the two germline ends. The CDR3 has 15 residues. Germline V gene data show CDR1 as GTSNPN and CDR2 as SVGIG (reference sequence). The CDR3 coding sequence is TGTGCCTGCCAACCAGGGGGGATGGGCACAGATACGCAGTATTTT. It specifies CACQPGGMGTDTQYF.

This chain uses TRBV7-2 with TRBJ1-3; D is uncertain. The germline gives CDR1 SGHTA, CDR2 FQGNSA. This CDR3 spans 12 amino acids. The V and J ends lost 5 bases and 8 bases respectively, with 10 bases between them. The DNA for the CDR3 is TGTGCCAGCAGCCAACAACTACACACCATATATTTT. Protein: CASSQQLHTIYF.

This clone was observed a handful of times. The DNA for the CDR3 is TGTGCCGTACAGGGATCCTATAATTCACCCCTCCACTTT. This translates into CAVQGSYNSPLHF. The rearrangement uses TRBV2 and TRBJ1-6, with a weak D call TRBD1 (6 bases). Germline V CDR1 and CDR2: SNHLY, FYNNEI. V was clipped by 11 bases and J by 1 base, with 9 bases between them. The CDR3 totals 13 residues.

The J gene is TRBJ2-3, the V gene TRBV6-4; 9 bases agree with TRBD2. This CDR3 region has 15 residues. Germline CDR1 reads MRHNA; CDR2 reads SNTAGT. J lost 1 base, V lost 5 bases, and 4 bases had no gene match. The CDR3: CASSRASGGTDTQYF. The CDR3 nucleotides read TGTGCCAGCAGTAGAGCTAGCGGGGGCACAGATACGCAGTATTTT.

The chain employs TRBV5-4 and TRBJ1-2, with TRBD1 matching over 8 bases. Unmatched junction bases numbered 5, after V lost 3 bases and J lost 4 bases. Germline values: CDR1 SGHNT, CDR2 YYREEE (reference sequence). The CDR3 is 14 residues long. The DNA for the CDR3 is TGTGCCAGCAGCTCCCCTCAGGGGGCCTATGGCTACACCTTC. This gives the protein CASSSPQGAYGYTF.

The chain is built from TRBV7-8 and TRBJ1-3, with D possibly matching TRBD1 (5 bases). Trimming shortened V by 8 bases and J by 3 bases, and 14 bases separated the two germline ends. The CDR3 covers 14 residues. The germline gives CDR1 SGHVS, CDR2 FQNEAQ. The DNA for the CDR3 is TGTGCCAGCCGACAACCAGGGATTGGAAACACCATATATTTT. It translates to CASRQPGIGNTIYF.

The genes are TRBV25-1 and TRBJ2-2; D unresolved. V gave up 4 bases and J gave up 2 bases, with 8 bases separating them. The CDR3 runs 14 residues. Germline-derived CDR1 and CDR2 are MGHDK and SYGVNS. CDR3 amino acids: CASSAGQNTGELFF. The CDR3 bases are TGTGCCAGCAGTGCGGGTCAAAACACCGGGGAGCTGTTTTTT.

V and J are TRBV29-1 and TRBJ1-5, with D perhaps matching TRBD1 (5 bases). V was cut by 4 bases and J by 1 base, with 8 bases left in between. The CDR3 has 13 amino acids. Germline CDR1 SQVTM, CDR2 ANQGSEA. The chain's CDR3 is CSVGGGSNQPQHF. The CDR3, as DNA: TGCAGCGTTGGGGGGGGAAGCAATCAGCCCCAGCATTTT.

The rearrangement uses TRBV7-2 and TRBJ1-1, with D perhaps matching TRBD1 (6 bases). CDR1 is SGHTA and CDR2 is FQGNSA in the germline V gene. Between the trimmed V and J ends, which lost 7 bases and 1 base, there was a span of 13 bases. This CDR3 has 14 residues. DNA for the CDR3: TGTGCCAGCACCTCTTACAGGGAGAACACTGAAGCTTTCTTT. Its protein is CASTSYRENTEAFF. Filled out from reference TRBV7-2 and TRBJ1-1, the complete variable domain reads GAGVSQSPSNKVTEKGKDVELRCDPISGHTALYWYRQSLGQGLEFLIYFQGNSAPDKSGLPSDRFSAERTGGSVSTLTIQRTQQEDSAVYLCASTSYRENTEAFFGQGTRLTVV.

This sequence joins TRBV5-4 and TRBJ2-1, with TRBD2 matching 7 bases. V gave up 2 bases and J gave up 0 bases; unmatched junction bases: 2. Per the germline V gene, CDR1 is SGHNT and CDR2 is YYREEE (reference sequence). This CDR3 spans 15 amino acids. The CDR3 sequence is CASSFRGSSYNEQFF. The CDR3 DNA sequence: TGTGCCAGCAGCTTCCGCGGGAGCTCCTACAATGAGCAGTTCTTC.